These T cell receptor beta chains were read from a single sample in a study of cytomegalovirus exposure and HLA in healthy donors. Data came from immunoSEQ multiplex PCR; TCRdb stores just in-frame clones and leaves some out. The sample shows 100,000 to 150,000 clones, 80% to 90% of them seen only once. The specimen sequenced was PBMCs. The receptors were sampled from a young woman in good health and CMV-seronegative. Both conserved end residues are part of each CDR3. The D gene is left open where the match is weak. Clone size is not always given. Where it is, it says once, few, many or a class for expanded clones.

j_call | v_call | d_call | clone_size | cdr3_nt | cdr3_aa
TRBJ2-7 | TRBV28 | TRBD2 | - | TGTGCCAGCATACCCGGGACTAGCGGAACCTACGAGCAGTACTTC | CASIPGTSGTYEQYF
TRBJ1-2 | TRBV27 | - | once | TGTGCCAGCAGTGACAGGACCTATGGCTACACCTTC | CASSDRTYGYTF
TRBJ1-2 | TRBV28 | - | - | TGTGCCAGCAGTTTATCAGGGGCTAACTATGGCTACACCTTC | CASSLSGANYGYTF
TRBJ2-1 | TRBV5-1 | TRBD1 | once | TGCGCCAGCAGCGCCACAGGGGGATACTACAATGAGCAGTTCTTC | CASSATGGYYNEQFF
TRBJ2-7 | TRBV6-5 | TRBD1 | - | TGTGCCAGCAGCCCCCCGGGACAGGCCTCCTACGAGCAGTACTTC | CASSPPGQASYEQYF
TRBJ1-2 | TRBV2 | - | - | TGTGCCAGCAGTTACAACCGACGAGGACAGCTCAACTATGGCTACACCTTC | CASSYNRRGQLNYGYTF
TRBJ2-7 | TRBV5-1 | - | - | TGCGCCAGCAGCTTGGCCCCAGGGTCTCTCGAGCAGTACTTC | CASSLAPGSLEQYF
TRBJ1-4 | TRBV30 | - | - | TGTGCCTGGAGTTCCCGTACCAGCGCAACTAATGAAAAACTGTTTTTT | CAWSSRTSATNEKLFF
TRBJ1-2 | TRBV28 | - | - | TGTGCCAGCAGTTTTGGCACAGGGTTGTATGGGGACTATGGCTACACCTTC | CASSFGTGLYGDYGYTF
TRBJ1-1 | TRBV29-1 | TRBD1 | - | TGCAGCGTCCGACAGGGGGAGAACACTGAAGCTTTCTTT | CSVRQGENTEAFF
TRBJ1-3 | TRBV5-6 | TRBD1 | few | TGTGCCAGCAGCCCGCCCCTAACGACAGGGACTGGAAACACCATATATTTT | CASSPPLTTGTGNTIYF
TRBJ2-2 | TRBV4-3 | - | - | TGCGCCAGCAGCCCCCTAGGCGACACCGGGGAGCTGTTTTTT | CASSPLGDTGELFF
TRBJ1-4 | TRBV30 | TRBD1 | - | TGTGCCTGGACCGCGGGACAGGGGGCAGGGGAAAAACTGTTTTTT | CAWTAGQGAGEKLFF
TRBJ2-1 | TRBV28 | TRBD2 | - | TGTGCCAGCAGTTCCCCCAAGCAGCGGGAGGGCAATGAGCAGTTCTTC | CASSSPKQREGNEQFF
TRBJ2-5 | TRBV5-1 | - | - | TGCGCCAGCAGCTTGGTGTTTCAGGGAGAGACCCAGTACTTC | CASSLVFQGETQYF
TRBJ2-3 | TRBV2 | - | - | TGTGCCAGCAGTGAAGCTTCGATCAGGCATACGCAGTATTTT | CASSEASIRHTQYF
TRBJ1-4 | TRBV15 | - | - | TGTGCCACCAGCAGAGGTCCCCCCACAGGGTTGGGTGAAAAACTGTTTTTT | CATSRGPPTGLGEKLFF
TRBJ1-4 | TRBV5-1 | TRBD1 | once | TGCGCCAGCAGCGGGACAGGGGGCACTAATGAAAAACTGTTTTTT | CASSGTGGTNEKLFF
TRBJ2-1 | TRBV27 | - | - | TGTGCCAGCAGTTTAGGGGGGATCAATGAGCAGTTCTTC | CASSLGGINEQFF
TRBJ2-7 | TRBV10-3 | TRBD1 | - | TGTGCCATCAGTCAGGGACAGGGCTTCACCTACGAGCAGTACTTC | CAISQGQGFTYEQYF
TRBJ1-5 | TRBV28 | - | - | TGTGCCAGCAGTTTATCTATATACGGCAATCAGCCCCAGCATTTT | CASSLSIYGNQPQHF
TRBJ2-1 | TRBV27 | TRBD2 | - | TGTGCCAGCAGTCTCAAGGCTAGCGGGACCTACAATGAGCAGTTCTTC | CASSLKASGTYNEQFF
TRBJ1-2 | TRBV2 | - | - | TGTGCCAGCAGTGAAACGAACAGGTCTCCCTATGGCTACACCTTC | CASSETNRSPYGYTF
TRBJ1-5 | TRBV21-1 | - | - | TGTGCCAGCAGCACGACTGGGAATCAGCCCCAGCATTTT | CASSTTGNQPQHF
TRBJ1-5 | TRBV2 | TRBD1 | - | TGTGCCAGCAGTTACTGGACAGGTGGGCAGCCCCAGCATTTT | CASSYWTGGQPQHF
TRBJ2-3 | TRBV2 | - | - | TGTGCCAGCATCGGCGGGTTGCGCACAGATACGCAGTATTTT | CASIGGLRTDTQYF
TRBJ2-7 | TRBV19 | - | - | TGTGCCAGTAGTATCGGGACACCTAACTCCTACGAGCAGTACTTC | CASSIGTPNSYEQYF
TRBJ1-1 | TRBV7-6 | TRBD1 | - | TGTGCCAGCAGCTCCCGGGACAGCGAAGCTTTCTTT | CASSSRDSEAFF
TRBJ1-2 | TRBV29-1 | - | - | TGCAGCGTTGAATTCTCTCGGGGCTACACCTTC | CSVEFSRGYTF
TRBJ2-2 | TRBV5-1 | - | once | TGCGCCAGCAGCTTGGCCCAGGGTAACACCGGGGAGCTGTTTTTT | CASSLAQGNTGELFF
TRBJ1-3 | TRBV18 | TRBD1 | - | TGTGCCAGCTCACCTACAGGGGGCGCCTCTGGAAACACCATATATTTT | CASSPTGGASGNTIYF
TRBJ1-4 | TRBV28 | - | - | TGTGCCAGCACTCCCCGGACACGAGATGAAAAACTGTTTTTT | CASTPRTRDEKLFF
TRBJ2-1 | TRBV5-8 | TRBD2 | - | TGTGCCAGCAGCTTGGCCGCTAGCGGGTACAATGAGCAGTTCTTC | CASSLAASGYNEQFF
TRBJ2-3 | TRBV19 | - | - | TGTGCCAGTAGTAGTTCAGTGGCTAGCACAGATACGCAGTATTTT | CASSSSVASTDTQYF
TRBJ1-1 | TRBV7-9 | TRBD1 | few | TGTGCCAGCAGCTTAGCGAAGACAGGGCAGAGCTCTGAAGCTTTCTTT | CASSLAKTGQSSEAFF
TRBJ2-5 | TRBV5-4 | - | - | TGTGCCAGCAGCTTGACTAACCAAGAGACCCAGTACTTC | CASSLTNQETQYF
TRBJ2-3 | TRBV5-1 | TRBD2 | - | TGCGCCAGCAGCTTGAGAATAGCGGGGATCACAGATACGCAGTATTTT | CASSLRIAGITDTQYF
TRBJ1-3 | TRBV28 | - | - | TGTGCCAGCAGTCCCTCAGGTGGAGGAAACACCATATATTTT | CASSPSGGGNTIYF
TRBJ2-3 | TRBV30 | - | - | TGTGCCTGGAGTGTACAGGCAGGGGTGGCAGATACGCAGTATTTT | CAWSVQAGVADTQYF
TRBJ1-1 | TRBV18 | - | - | TGTGCCAGCTCACCACCGAGGCCTGTCGTTGCGGCTTTCTTT | CASSPPRPVVAAFF
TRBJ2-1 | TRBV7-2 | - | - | TGTGCCAGCAGCTTAGCGCTTAGCGGTGGGTATGAGCAGTTCTTC | CASSLALSGGYEQFF
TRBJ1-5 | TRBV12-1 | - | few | TGTGCCAGCCGGGGGGGGTTCGATCAGCCCCAGCATTTT | CASRGGFDQPQHF
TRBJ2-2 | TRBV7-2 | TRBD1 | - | TGTGCCAGCAGCTTCCCCCCCGACAGGGACACCGGGGAGCTGTTTTTT | CASSFPPDRDTGELFF
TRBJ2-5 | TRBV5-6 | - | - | TGTGCCAGCAGCCAGGGGACGGATTACAAGAACTTC | CASSQGTDYKNF
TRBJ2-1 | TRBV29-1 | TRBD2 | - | TGCAGCGTTGGGCTAGCGGGAGGAACCTACAATGAGCAGTTCTTC | CSVGLAGGTYNEQFF
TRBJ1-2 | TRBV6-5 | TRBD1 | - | TGTGCCAGCAGTCTTATACAGGGGGCAAAGGGCTACACCTTC | CASSLIQGAKGYTF
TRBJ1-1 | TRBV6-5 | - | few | TGTGCCAGCAGTCCGACCGGGACACGTTACACTGAAGCTTTCTTT | CASSPTGTRYTEAFF
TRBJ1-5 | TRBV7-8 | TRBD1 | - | TGTGCCAGCAGCTTAGAATTCAGGGGGCGAGGCAATCAGCCCCAGCATTTT | CASSLEFRGRGNQPQHF
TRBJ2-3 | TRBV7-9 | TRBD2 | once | TGTGCCAGCACCCGGGAGGGCCCCACAGATACGCAGTATTTT | CASTREGPTDTQYF
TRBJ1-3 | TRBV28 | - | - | TGTGCCAGCAGTCTCAGGGAAAGGACCATATATTTT | CASSLRERTIYF
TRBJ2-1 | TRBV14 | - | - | TGTGCCAGCAGCCCACGCGTCAGGGTCAATGAGCAGTTCTTC | CASSPRVRVNEQFF
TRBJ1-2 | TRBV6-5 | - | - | TGTGCCACCGCGTCGGAGGGCTACACCTTC | CATASEGYTF
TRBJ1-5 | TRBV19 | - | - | TGTGCCAGTAGTATAGTCACAGTCCTACCCAATCAGCCCCAGCATTTT | CASSIVTVLPNQPQHF
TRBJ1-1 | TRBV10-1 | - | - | TGCGCCAGCAGTGACCCCGGGGGAGCCAACACTGAAGCTTTCTTT | CASSDPGGANTEAFF
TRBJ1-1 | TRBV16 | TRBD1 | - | TGTGCCAGCAGCCACCTAACAGGGGTTGGCACTGAAGCTTTCTTT | CASSHLTGVGTEAFF
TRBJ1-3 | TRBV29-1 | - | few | TGCAGCGTTGAGGCAGACGCCGGGAACACCATATATTTT | CSVEADAGNTIYF
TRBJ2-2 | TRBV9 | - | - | TGTGCCAGCAGTGACACTTACGCAACCGGGGAGCTGTTTTTT | CASSDTYATGELFF
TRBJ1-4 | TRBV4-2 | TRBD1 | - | TGTGCCAGCAGCCAGGCCTCCGACAGGGTTAATGAAAAACTGTTTTTT | CASSQASDRVNEKLFF
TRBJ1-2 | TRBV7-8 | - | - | TGTGCCAGCAGCTTACCCGAGCGGGACCCCCGGAGGGACTACACCTTC | CASSLPERDPRRDYTF